The 18 T cell receptor beta chains given below trace back to one sample, sequenced in a study of Ad26.COV2.S vaccination and SARS-CoV-2 variants. The method was immunoSEQ multiplex PCR; TCRdb's version includes in-frame clones alone and lacks a portion of them. The table includes about 180,000 clones, around 88% detected once. The sequencing used peripheral blood, collected after recovery from COVID-19. The receptors derive from a human donor who had recovered from COVID-19.

The chain has TRBV5-1 and TRBJ2-5; D may be TRBD2 (5 bases). The CDR3 is made up of 14 amino acids. CDR1 is SGHRS and CDR2 is YFSETQ in the germline V gene. Trimming cost V 1 base and J 2 bases, with 9 bases left between them. The DNA of the CDR3 is TGCGCCAGCAGCTTGATTAGCGCGCAAGAGACCCAGTACTTC. Residues: CASSLISAQETQYF.

This clone was seen more than once but under ten times. This sequence joins TRBV28 and TRBJ2-7; 12 bases are a match to TRBD2. V lost 3 bases and J lost 2; bases outside the gene matches: 11. CDR1 MDHEN and CDR2 SYDVKM come from the germline V gene. This CDR3 comprises 18 residues. CDR3 loop: CASSLRGRGLAGTYEQYF. The CDR3 bases are TGTGCCAGCAGTTTGAGGGGACGAGGACTAGCGGGGACCTACGAGCAGTACTTC.

The V gene is TRBV30, the J gene TRBJ1-5; D remains ambiguous. The CDR3 is 16 amino acids. Germline V gives CDR1 GTSNPN, CDR2 SVGIG (reference sequence). Trimming took off 2 bases at V and 6 bases at J, with 20 bases between the two ends. CDR3 amino acids: CAWSLMGSTTGQPQHF. The DNA of the CDR3 is TGTGCCTGGAGTCTGATGGGGTCTACAACGGGTCAGCCCCAGCATTTT.

This clone turned up a few times. The gene calls are TRBV5-4 and TRBJ1-5; possibly TRBD1 for D (5 bases). In germline, CDR1 is SGHNT, CDR2 YYREEE (reference sequence). The CDR3 length is 14 residues. V shed 2 bases and J shed 3 bases, with 9 bases lying between them. Written as DNA, the CDR3 is TGTGCCAGCAGCTTAAGGGGAACCAATCAGCCCCAGCATTTT. This sequence encodes CASSLRGTNQPQHF.

The rearrangement links TRBV3-1 (or the pseudogene TRBV3-2) to TRBJ1-5; 7 nucleotides line up with TRBD1. J gave up 6 bases and V 2 bases, and 10 bases lay outside the gene matches. Per germline, CDR1 LGHDT and CDR2 YNNKEL (reference sequence). The CDR3 sequence is 16 residues long. Here the CDR3 reads CASSQSVGGASQPQHF. CDR3 DNA sequence: TGTGCCAGCAGCCAATCAGTAGGGGGCGCGAGTCAGCCCCAGCATTTT.

The chain couples TRBV5-6 to TRBJ2-3; D remains unclear. CDR3 length equals 15 residues. CDR1 is SGHDT and CDR2 is YYEEEE in the germline V gene. V was pared by 3 bases and J by 3 bases, with 14 bases between. CDR3 loop: CASSSAHSKTDTQYF. The CDR3, as DNA: TGTGCCAGCAGCTCTGCTCACAGCAAGACAGATACGCAGTATTTT.

The chain combines TRBV7-8 with TRBJ2-1, with 7 bases matching TRBD2. With 5 bases clipped from V and 4 bases from J, the junction kept 8 bases outside the gene matches. The germline V gene has CDR1 SGHVS and CDR2 FQNEAQ. CDR3 size: 15 residues. Here the CDR3 DNA reads TGTGCCAGCAGCGCCCGGGACTACCTTTACAATGAGCAGTTCTTC. Amino acids: CASSARDYLYNEQFF.

The chain joins TRBV7-3 to TRBJ2-1, with TRBD2 matching over 10 bases. Germline V gene data show CDR1 as SGHTA and CDR2 as FQGTGA. With 0 bases clipped from V and 5 bases from J, the junction kept 4 bases outside the gene matches. The CDR3 spans 16 residues. The CDR3 here is CASSLTRLAGDNEQFF. The CDR3, as DNA: TGTGCCAGCAGCTTAACGCGGCTAGCGGGAGACAATGAGCAGTTCTTC.

The chain is built from TRBV27 and TRBJ1-2; no reliable D call. Trimming took 7 bases from V and 10 from J, leaving 19 bases between them. The CDR3 is made up of 13 amino acids. Germline V lookup: CDR1 MNHEY, CDR2 SMNVEV (reference sequence). This chain's CDR3 is CASTSRREGPYTF. The DNA for the CDR3 is TGTGCCAGCACGTCCCGACGTGAGGGCCCCTACACCTTC.

The chain combines TRBV4-1 with TRBJ1-2; 11 bases map to TRBD1. After removal of 3 bases from V and 6 bases from J, the junction contained 18 bases not matched to a gene. Germline CDR1 MGHRA, CDR2 YSYEKL. This CDR3 contains 19 residues. DNA of the CDR3: TGCGCCAGCAGCCATCCCAAGACGAGAGAGGGACAGGGGGGAGATGGCTACACCTTC. Its translation: CASSHPKTREGQGGDGYTF.

The J gene is TRBJ2-7, the V gene TRBV18, with no clear D. The CDR3 consists of 14 residues. CDR1 is KGHSH and CDR2 is LQKENI in the germline V gene. Trimming pared 4 bases from V and 6 bases from J, leaving 16 bases between. The CDR3 is CASSRGTGLSEQYF. CDR3 sequence (DNA): TGTGCCAGCTCACGCGGTACCGGTCTCTCCGAGCAGTACTTC.

The chain is built from TRBV7-2 and TRBJ2-1; 15 nucleotides match TRBD2. Germline CDR1 reads SGHTA; CDR2 reads FQGNSA. V shed 3 bases, J shed 12 bases, and the junction held 9 bases outside the gene matches. This CDR3 spans 16 amino acids. The CDR3 nucleotides read TGTGCCAGCAGCTTGATCCAGGGACTAGCGGGGGGTGGGCAGTTCTTC. Translated: CASSLIQGLAGGGQFF.

The V gene is TRBV5-4, the J gene TRBJ2-1; D is unresolved. Germline values: CDR1 SGHNT, CDR2 YYREEE (reference sequence). The CDR3 spans 13 residues. Trimming left V 10 bases short and J 10 bases short, with 21 bases between. The CDR3 coding sequence is TGTGCCCTGAGTAAGTCCTCACTCTACGAGCAGTTCTTC. Protein sequence: CALSKSSLYEQFF.

J is TRBJ2-1 and V is TRBV7-3; unclear D gene. The germline V and J ends were trimmed by 4 bases and 7 bases, with 11 bases remaining between them. This CDR3 is 13 amino acids long. Germline CDR1 SGHTA, CDR2 FQGTGA. The CDR3 sequence is CASSSNADNEQFF. The CDR3 nucleotides read TGTGCCAGCAGCTCGAATGCCGATAATGAGCAGTTCTTC.

This chain uses TRBV30 with TRBJ2-7; no reliable D call. In germline, CDR1 is GTSNPN, CDR2 SVGIG (reference sequence). Trimming removed 7 bases at V and 3 bases at J, with 10 bases between. The length of the CDR3 is 11 residues. CDR3 sequence: CAYSRNYEQYF. DNA of the CDR3: TGTGCCTATAGCAGGAACTACGAGCAGTACTTC.

The V call is TRBV6-1, the J call TRBJ2-5; 8 bases agree with TRBD1. Germline V gives CDR1 MNHNS, CDR2 SASEGT. This CDR3 contains 13 residues. Trimming removed 8 bases from V and 4 bases from J; junction bases left unmatched: 6. This CDR3 reads CASRHRGTETQYF. CDR3 DNA sequence: TGTGCCAGCCGACACAGGGGGACAGAGACCCAGTACTTC.

The CDR3 reads CSASRGGDSNQPQHF. CDR3 sequence (DNA): TGCAGTGCTAGTCGCGGGGGCGATAGCAATCAGCCCCAGCATTTT. The rearrangement uses TRBV20-1 and TRBJ1-5; tentatively, D is TRBD1 (6 bases). This CDR3 spans 15 amino acids. Trimming left V 3 bases short and J 0 bases short, with 12 bases between. In germline, CDR1 is DFQATT, CDR2 SNEGSKA (reference sequence).

V gene TRBV10-3 combines with J gene TRBJ1-5, with 10 bases matching TRBD1. V lost 0 bases to trimming and J lost 6 bases; unmatched junction nucleotides: 8. This CDR3 has 17 amino acids. Germline V gene lookup returns CDR1 ENHRY and CDR2 SYGVKD. CDR3 sequence (DNA): TGTGCCATCAGTGAGTCGGGGCGGGACAGGGGTGTTCAGCCCCAGCATTTT. It encodes CAISESGRDRGVQPQHF.